These T cell receptor beta chains were read from a single sample in a study of T cell responses to AZD1222 COVID-19 vaccine. Sequenced by immunoSEQ multiplex PCR; TCRdb stores in-frame clones only, minus some. The data hold around 100,000 clones, with roughly 91% observed a single time. The sample here was peripheral blood, taken on day 0 of AZD1222 vaccination. Receptors were obtained from an adult in good health. Both conserved end residues are part of each CDR3. The order of the fields is clone size, V gene, D gene, J gene, CDR3 protein, CDR3 DNA. The D gene is left open where the match is weak. The listing skips clone size in some rows; elsewhere it reads once, few, many or a size class.

NA	TRBV30	NA	TRBJ2-7	CAWSPRTARALEQYF	TGTGCCTGGAGTCCTAGGACAGCCAGGGCCCTCGAGCAGTACTTC
NA	TRBV21-1	NA	TRBJ2-7	CASSASGTNEQYF	TGTGCCAGCAGCGCCTCCGGGACAAACGAGCAGTACTTC
NA	TRBV7-8	TRBD1	TRBJ1-2	CASSLAGQGSYGYTF	TGTGCCAGCAGCTTAGCGGGACAGGGTAGCTATGGCTACACCTTC
NA	TRBV19	TRBD2	TRBJ2-5	CASKGRDTGTQYF	TGTGCCAGTAAGGGGAGGGATACGGGGACCCAGTACTTC
NA	TRBV18	NA	TRBJ1-1	CASSPPWGALNTEAFF	TGTGCCAGCTCACCACCTTGGGGGGCTCTGAACACTGAAGCTTTCTTT
NA	TRBV12-3/TRBV12-4	NA	TRBJ1-1	CASSFGKNTEAFF	TGTGCCAGCAGTTTCGGGAAGAACACTGAAGCTTTCTTT
NA	TRBV10-3	TRBD1	TRBJ1-5	CAISEGEGAVGPQHF	TGTGCCATCAGTGAAGGCGAGGGGGCGGTGGGGCCCCAGCATTTT
NA	TRBV4-2	NA	TRBJ2-7	CASSQESGGFYEQYF	TGTGCCAGCAGCCAAGAAAGTGGCGGGTTCTACGAGCAGTACTTC
NA	TRBV5-4	TRBD2	TRBJ2-3	CASSQSGASSTDTQYF	TGTGCCAGCAGCCAGAGCGGGGCGTCTAGCACAGATACGCAGTATTTT
NA	TRBV7-8	NA	TRBJ1-5	CASSRGGGTNQPQHF	TGTGCCAGCAGTCGAGGCGGGGGTACCAATCAGCCCCAGCATTTT
NA	TRBV5-1	NA	TRBJ2-5	CASSSLSGRETQYF	TGCGCCAGCAGCTCACTTAGCGGACGGGAGACCCAGTACTTC
NA	TRBV28	TRBD2	TRBJ2-7	CASSTGTSGRAVYEQYF	TGTGCCAGCAGCACCGGGACTAGCGGGAGGGCCGTTTACGAGCAGTACTTC
NA	TRBV28	TRBD1	TRBJ1-3	CASRRTGQGNTIYF	TGTGCCAGCAGACGCACGGGACAGGGAAACACCATATATTTT
NA	TRBV12-3/TRBV12-4	NA	TRBJ1-5	CASRNRAGQPQHF	TGTGCCAGCAGAAACAGGGCTGGTCAGCCCCAGCATTTT
NA	TRBV4-1	TRBD1	TRBJ2-6	CASSRNRDRGFFGANVLTF	TGCGCCAGCAGCCGGAACCGGGACAGGGGATTCTTTGGGGCCAACGTCCTGACTTTC
NA	TRBV27	NA	TRBJ2-1	CASSTSFNEQFF	TGTGCCAGCAGTACTAGCTTCAATGAGCAGTTCTTC
NA	TRBV7-9	NA	TRBJ2-5	CASSLNPQETQYF	TGTGCCAGCAGCTTGAACCCCCAAGAGACCCAGTACTTC
NA	TRBV27	NA	TRBJ1-2	CASSLFSPHSREDYGYTF	TGTGCCAGCAGTTTATTTTCCCCTCATTCCAGGGAGGACTATGGCTACACCTTC
NA	TRBV12-3/TRBV12-4	TRBD2	TRBJ2-5	CASSWTSLETQYF	TGTGCCAGCAGTTGGACTAGTCTAGAGACCCAGTACTTC
NA	TRBV25-1	NA	TRBJ2-5	CSHVGGETQYF	TGCTCTCATGTGGGAGGAGAGACCCAGTACTTC
few	TRBV28	NA	TRBJ1-2	CASSFPRSGGGYTF	TGTGCCAGCAGTTTCCCTCGGTCGGGGGGAGGCTACACCTTC
NA	TRBV7-9	TRBD1	TRBJ1-2	CASSLAGGTGGDGYTF	TGTGCCAGCAGCTTAGCGGGCGGGACAGGGGGCGATGGCTACACCTTC
NA	TRBV28	NA	TRBJ2-5	CASSWGRETQYF	TGTGCCAGCAGTTGGGGTAGAGAGACCCAGTACTTC
NA	TRBV19	NA	TRBJ2-7	CASSPSGRKSYEQYF	TGTGCCAGTAGTCCCTCCGGGAGAAAGTCCTACGAGCAGTACTTC
few	TRBV18	TRBD1	TRBJ1-3	CASSRGTGVGNTIYF	TGTGCCAGCTCACGCGGGACAGGGGTTGGAAACACCATATATTTT
NA	TRBV5-1	NA	TRBJ2-7	CASTPGTSTYEQYF	TGCGCCAGCACCCCCGGGACTTCGACCTACGAGCAGTACTTC
NA	TRBV29-1	TRBD1	TRBJ1-4	CSGGDRTNEKLFF	TGCAGCGGGGGGGACAGAACGAATGAAAAACTGTTTTTT
few	TRBV6-4	NA	TRBJ1-6	CASSATAGDNSPLHF	TGTGCCAGCAGTGCGACCGCAGGGGATAATTCACCCCTCCACTTT
NA	TRBV30	TRBD1	TRBJ1-1	CAWVRTGGSNTEAFF	TGTGCCTGGGTGAGGACAGGGGGCTCGAACACTGAAGCTTTCTTT
NA	TRBV4-2	NA	TRBJ1-1	CASRREVGEAFF	TGTGCCAGCAGACGAGAGGTAGGGGAAGCTTTCTTT
few	TRBV7-9	NA	TRBJ2-1	CASSLSGPYNEQFF	TGTGCCAGCAGCCTATCGGGGCCCTACAATGAGCAGTTCTTC
NA	TRBV7-3	NA	TRBJ1-5	CASSLEVDQPQHF	TGTGCCAGCAGCTTAGAAGTTGATCAGCCCCAGCATTTT
NA	TRBV7-3	NA	TRBJ2-1	CASSLTKGAVEQFF	TGTGCCAGCAGCTTAACGAAAGGGGCCGTTGAGCAGTTCTTC